These 19 T cell receptor beta chains came from one sample sequenced in a study of cytomegalovirus exposure and HLA in healthy donors. The PCR was carried out with 60 Vbeta primers and 13 Jbeta primers. TCRdb keeps only in-frame clones here, not all; method: immunoSEQ multiplex PCR. The table has 130,000 or so clones, approximately 75% seen once. The sequenced sample consisted of PBMCs. These receptors all stem from a middle-aged man in good health and CMV-seronegative.

This clone came up a few times. V is TRBV5-4 and J is TRBJ2-7; TRBD2 matches at 8 bases. Looked up from germline, CDR1 is SGHNT and CDR2 is YYREEE (reference sequence). The CDR3 sequence is 17 residues long. V trimming: 4 bases; J trimming: 6 bases; junction bases outside the gene matches: 18. Here the CDR3 reads CASSPGTSRTTHSEQYF. For the CDR3, the DNA is TGTGCCAGCAGCCCTGGGACTAGTAGGACGACCCATAGCGAGCAGTACTTC.

The chain links TRBV6-1 to TRBJ2-7; D possibly corresponds to TRBD1 (6 bases). V lost 6 bases and J lost 4, with 10 bases in between. Germline V gene sequence: CDR1 MNHNS, CDR2 SASEGT. The CDR3 is made up of 12 amino acids. The CDR3 loop is CASSPRGYEQYF. In DNA, the CDR3 is TGTGCCAGCAGCCCCAGGGGTTACGAGCAGTACTTC.

The chain links TRBV6-5 to TRBJ2-1; 12 nucleotides match TRBD2. The CDR3 spans 16 residues. Germline V gene data show CDR1 as MNHEY and CDR2 as SVGAGI. V lost 2 bases, J lost 8 bases, and 7 bases stayed unmatched. As DNA, the CDR3 is TGTGCCAGCAGTTACACCCTAGCGGGAGGGCCCTATGAGCAGTTCTTC. It specifies CASSYTLAGGPYEQFF.

The chain couples TRBV30 to TRBJ2-2; D is possibly TRBD1 (6 bases). The germline CDR1 and CDR2 sequences are GTSNPN and SVGIG (reference sequence). The CDR3 length is 14 residues. Trimming removed 3 bases from V and 0 bases from J, with 8 bases in between. The CDR3 DNA is TGTGCCTGGAGGAGGGGGACGAACACCGGGGAGCTGTTTTTT. Translating it yields CAWRRGTNTGELFF.

The J gene is TRBJ2-1, the V gene TRBV12-5; no definite D call. Deletions cut 5 bases from V and 12 bases from J, with 20 bases between. Germline CDR1 is LGHNT and CDR2 is FRNRAP. The CDR3 runs to 14 residues. The CDR3 nucleotides are TGTGCTAGTGGTCCCGGAACAGTGGCAGTTGGGCAGTTCTTC. The encoded protein is CASGPGTVAVGQFF.

The chain employs TRBV2 and TRBJ1-4; a weak D match, TRBD1 (5 bases). V was trimmed by 3 bases and J by 0 bases, leaving 8 bases between them. Germline CDR1 SNHLY, CDR2 FYNNEI. The CDR3 runs to 15 residues. Here the CDR3 DNA reads TGTGCCAGCAGTGAGCTGACAGCAACTAATGAAAAACTGTTTTTT. Translation gives CASSELTATNEKLFF.

The chain recombines TRBV7-3 with TRBJ1-2; the D gene is possibly TRBD1 (6 bases). This CDR3 is 14 amino acids long. In germline, CDR1 is SGHTA, CDR2 FQGTGA. Trimming took off 4 bases at V and 3 bases at J, with 12 bases between the two ends. CDR3 coding DNA: TGTGCCAGCAGCTCTGGAGGGGGGGACTATGGCTACACCTTC. Translating gives CASSSGGGDYGYTF.

The sample holds many counts of this clone. The V call is TRBV10-3, the J call TRBJ2-1; perhaps TRBD2 as D (6 bases). CDR3 length: 11 amino acids. Looked up from germline, CDR1 is ENHRY and CDR2 is SYGVKD. Trimming removed 6 bases from V and 6 bases from J, with 6 bases in between. CDR3 nucleotides: TGTGCCATCAGCGGGAGCAATGAGCAGTTCTTC. The encoded protein is CAISGSNEQFF.

For this clone: Other DNA sequences from this sample encode an identical CDR3 as well. The chain couples TRBV6-5 to TRBJ1-5; maybe TRBD1 (6 bases). Germline lookup yields CDR1 MNHEY and CDR2 SVGAGI. This CDR3 has 14 amino acids. V was clipped by 6 bases and J by 6 bases, with 15 bases between them. In nucleotides, the CDR3 is TGTGCCAGCAGAAAAGGACAGACGCGTCAGCCCCAGCATTTT. As protein: CASRKGQTRQPQHF.

This chain uses TRBV7-2 with TRBJ2-7, with D perhaps TRBD2 (6 bases). Germline CDR1 reads SGHTA; CDR2 reads FQGNSA. V was clipped by 1 base and J by 11 bases, with 18 bases between them. There are 14 residues in the CDR3. The CDR3 coding sequence is TGTGCCAGCAGCTTAGGACTAGAACTCTACGGCAAGTACTTC. Translated, it gives CASSLGLELYGKYF.

The V and J genes are TRBV5-7 and TRBJ1-3, with D uncertain. TRBV5-7 is given ORF status, its function remaining uncertain. CDR3 length: 11 amino acids. The V gene lost 2 bases and the J gene lost 6 bases, with 3 bases spanning the gap. The CDR3 DNA reads as TGTGCCAGCAGCTTTCAAAACACCATATATTTT. It yields the protein CASSFQNTIYF.

This clone was seen at least ten times. The chain is built from TRBV28 and TRBJ1-2; no firm D call. CDR1 is MDHEN, CDR2 SYDVKM, per germline. V dropped 4 bases and J dropped 4 bases, with 7 bases sitting between them. CDR3 length: 12 residues. The DNA for the CDR3 is TGTGCCAGCAGTTCTCCTCTCTATGGCTACACCTTC. Amino acids: CASSSPLYGYTF.

This rearrangement joins TRBV5-1 to TRBJ2-7, with D tentatively TRBD2 (6 bases). V gave up 3 bases and J gave up 5 bases, with 24 bases separating them. This CDR3 is built from 17 residues. Germline assignment: CDR1 SGHRS and CDR2 YFSETQ. The CDR3 region is CASSSGLLALEWDEQYF. The CDR3 nucleotides are TGCGCCAGCAGCTCCGGACTACTCGCGCTCGAATGGGACGAGCAGTACTTC.

The V call is TRBV5-1, the J call TRBJ1-6; TRBD1 aligns across 7 bases. The CDR3 extends over 14 amino acids. The ends lost 4 bases at V and 10 bases at J; junction bases unmatched: 8. Germline V lookup: CDR1 SGHRS, CDR2 YFSETQ. CDR3 residues: CASSRQGIGSPLHF. CDR3 in DNA: TGCGCCAGCAGCCGACAGGGAATCGGCTCACCCCTCCACTTT.

The chain recombines TRBV19 with TRBJ1-1; 8 positions match TRBD1. There are 16 residues in the CDR3. Germline V gene lookup returns CDR1 LNHDA and CDR2 SQIVND (reference sequence). Unmatched junction bases numbered 11, after V lost 5 bases and J lost 3 bases. The CDR3 loop is CASSWVAGGRHTEAFF. CDR3 DNA: TGTGCCAGTAGTTGGGTGGCAGGGGGCCGACACACTGAAGCTTTCTTT.

This clone appeared once. The chain employs TRBV27 and TRBJ2-7; 7 bases map to TRBD1. Germline CDR1 MNHEY, CDR2 SMNVEV (reference sequence). The CDR3 totals 11 residues. V was pared by 7 bases and J by 6 bases, with 3 bases of the junction left unmatched. The CDR3 sequence is CASKAGGEQYF. CDR3 bases: TGTGCCAGCAAAGCAGGGGGCGAGCAGTACTTC.

This chain connects TRBV19 to TRBJ1-6; D is unresolved. Trimming cost V 10 bases and J 4 bases, with 17 bases left between them. The germline CDR1 and CDR2 sequences are LNHDA and SQIVND (reference sequence). The CDR3 has 15 amino acids. The CDR3 DNA follows: TGTGCCACTAGGACGGAGACCCATTATAATTCACCCCTCCACTTT. Residues: CATRTETHYNSPLHF.

The chain couples TRBV11-3 to TRBJ1-1; D remains ambiguous. V lost 2 bases and J 0 bases, leaving 7 bases between the germline ends. The CDR3 has 14 amino acids. The germline CDR1 and CDR2 sequences are SGHNT and YENEEA. For the CDR3, the DNA is TGTGCCAGCAGCTTAACCGGGGTGAACACTGAAGCTTTCTTT. Translating gives CASSLTGVNTEAFF.

This rearrangement joins TRBV18 to TRBJ1-1; 8 positions match TRBD1. This CDR3 has 17 residues. V shed 1 base, J shed 2 bases, and the junction held 9 bases outside the gene matches. CDR1 and CDR2 (germline): KGHSH, LQKENI. CDR3 region: CASSPQIDRGFNTEAFF. In nucleotides, the CDR3 is TGTGCCAGCTCACCACAAATTGACAGGGGATTTAACACTGAAGCTTTCTTT.